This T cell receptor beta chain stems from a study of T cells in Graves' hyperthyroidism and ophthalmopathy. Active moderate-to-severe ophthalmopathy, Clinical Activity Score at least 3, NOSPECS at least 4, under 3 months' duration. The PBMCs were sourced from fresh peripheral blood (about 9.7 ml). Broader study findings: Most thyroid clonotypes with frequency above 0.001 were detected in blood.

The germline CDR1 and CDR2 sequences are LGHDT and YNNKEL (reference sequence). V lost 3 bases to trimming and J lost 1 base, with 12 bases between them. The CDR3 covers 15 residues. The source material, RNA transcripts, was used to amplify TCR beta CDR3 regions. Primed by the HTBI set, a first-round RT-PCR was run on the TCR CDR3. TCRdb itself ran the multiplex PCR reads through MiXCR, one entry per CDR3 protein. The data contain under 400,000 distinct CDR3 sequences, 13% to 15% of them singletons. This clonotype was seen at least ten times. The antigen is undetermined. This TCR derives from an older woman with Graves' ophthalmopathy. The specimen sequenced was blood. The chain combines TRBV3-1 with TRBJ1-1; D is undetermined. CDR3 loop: CASSQFPAENTEAFF. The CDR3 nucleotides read TGTGCCAGCAGCCAGTTTCCGGCCGAGAACACTGAAGCTTTCTTT.